The entry that follows covers one T cell receptor beta chain sequence. The antigen remains unidentified. Only in-frame clones appear in the TCRdb table, and some are missing; sequencing was by immunoSEQ multiplex PCR. Here the sample spans about 19,000 clones, around four fifths being singletons. This sample stems from a study of somatic mutations in cytotoxic T cells in rheumatoid arthritis. CD4+ cells and CD8+ cells were each obtained through positive magnetic bead selection, and their purity was assessed by flow cytometry. This CDR3 has 14 amino acids. CDR1 and CDR2 (germline): LNHNV, YYDKDF (reference sequence). Trimming cost V 1 base and J 6 bases, with 9 bases left between them. Study outcomes and limitations: No significant CD8+ T-cell clonality difference was found between rheumatoid arthritis patients and age-matched controls. The modest underrepresentation of TRBV07 observed in rheumatoid arthritis patients was not subjected to multiple-comparison adjustment.

The TCR sequence derives from an adult with rheumatoid arthritis. The chain couples TRBV15 to TRBJ2-2; D not certain. Sequences were obtained from CD8+ T cells sorted from blood. The CDR3 loop reads CATSRGLSPGELFF. The CDR3 bases are TGTGCCACCAGCAGAGGGTTAAGCCCCGGGGAGCTGTTTTTT. Using reference TRBV15 and TRBJ2-2 for the parts outside the CDR3, the full variable domain is DAMVIQNPRYQVTQFGKPVTLSCSQTLNHNVMYWYQQKSSQAPKLLFHYYDKDFNNEADTPDNFQSRRPNTSFCFLDIRSPGLGDTAMYLCATSRGLSPGELFFGEGSRLTVL.